The 10 T cell receptor beta chains presented below share a single source sample, sequenced in a study of blood T cells in healthy people across ages. Together with a sample-barcoded 5' primer, a J-beta primer mix was included in a second PCR lasting roughly 6 to 12 cycles. TCRdb re-derived calls from the 5' RACE reads in MiXCR, one entry per CDR3 protein. This sample has hundreds of thousands of distinct CDR3 sequences; roughly 44% occur once, and the top ten carry 15% to 25%. The sequenced material came from blood. The receptors derive from a man between 60 and 75 years old in good health.

The V call is TRBV24-1, the J call TRBJ2-1; 7 bases fit TRBD1. The CDR3 sequence is 16 residues long. Looked up from germline, CDR1 is KGHDR and CDR2 is SFDVKD. V trimming: 2 bases; J trimming: 5 bases; junction bases outside the gene matches: 8. CDR3 sequence reads: CATSDYRDRQHNEQFF. The CDR3 nucleotides are TGTGCCACCAGTGATTACCGGGACAGACAACACAATGAGCAGTTCTTC.

The chain has TRBV7-8 and TRBJ2-1; D uncertain. CDR1 SGHVS and CDR2 FQNEAQ come from the germline V gene. The CDR3 has 12 amino acids. Trimming took 5 bases from V and 10 from J, leaving 12 bases between them. In DNA, the CDR3 is TGTGCCAGCAGCCCTATCGAAGGAGAGCAGTTCTTC. It codes for CASSPIEGEQFF. The variable domain in full, completed from reference TRBV7-8 and TRBJ2-1, reads GAGVSQSPRYKVAKRGQDVALRCDPISGHVSLFWYQQALGQGPEFLTYFQNEAQLDKSGLPSDRFFAERPEGSVSTLKIQRTQQEDSAVYLCASSPIEGEQFFGPGTRLTVL.

This clonotype was seen a handful of times. The chain employs TRBV11-2 and TRBJ2-5; D is uncertain. The CDR3 sequence is 14 residues long. Germline V gene lookup returns CDR1 SGHAT and CDR2 FQNNGV. Trimming stripped 0 bases from V and 5 bases from J, with 10 bases between. CDR3 in DNA: TGTGCCAGCAGCTTAGAAGGCTCATCTGAGACCCAGTACTTC. The encoded protein is CASSLEGSSETQYF.

The CDR3 DNA follows: TGTGCCAGCGTCTTATTTGGAAACCAAGAGACCCAGTACTTC. It translates to CASVLFGNQETQYF. The chain carries TRBV5-6 and TRBJ2-5; D not certain. Per the germline V gene, CDR1 is SGHDT and CDR2 is YYEEEE. The CDR3 totals 14 residues. V lost 7 bases and J lost 0, with 13 bases in between.

This chain uses TRBV20-1 with TRBJ2-7; no clear D. V was shortened by 2 bases and J by 10 bases, with 15 bases between the two germline ends. The length of the CDR3 is 12 residues. Germline CDR1 is DFQATT and CDR2 is SNEGSKA (reference sequence). The CDR3 is CSARNDQFVQYF. The CDR3, as DNA: TGCAGTGCTAGAAACGACCAATTCGTCCAGTACTTC.

The V gene is TRBV29-1, the J gene TRBJ1-4, with 9 bases identical to TRBD1. J lost 2 bases, V lost 5 bases, and 9 bases had no gene match. Germline V lookup: CDR1 SQVTM, CDR2 ANQGSEA. The CDR3 length is 16 residues. The CDR3 loop reads CSVLDFGQGTNEKLFF. DNA of the CDR3: TGCAGCGTTCTCGATTTCGGACAGGGGACTAATGAAAAACTGTTTTTT.

In DNA form, the CDR3 reads TGTGCCAGCAGCCAAGGACAGGGCCTAGGGGAGCTGTTTTTT. It specifies CASSQGQGLGELFF. The chain couples TRBV3-1 to TRBJ2-2, with 7 bases identical to TRBD1. The CDR3 sequence is 14 residues long. CDR1 LGHDT and CDR2 YNNKEL come from the germline V gene (reference sequence). V lost 1 base, J lost 8 bases, and 4 bases stayed unmatched.

The chain employs TRBV15 and TRBJ2-7; 7 nucleotides align to TRBD1. Per the germline V gene, CDR1 is LNHNV and CDR2 is YYDKDF (reference sequence). The CDR3 has 14 residues. Unmatched junction bases numbered 10, after V lost 5 bases and J lost 6 bases. This CDR3 is CATSLSGGISEQYF. CDR3 coding DNA: TGTGCCACCAGCCTTTCAGGGGGAATTAGCGAGCAGTACTTC. Supplemented by reference TRBV15 and TRBJ2-7, the full variable domain reads DAMVIQNPRYQVTQFGKPVTLSCSQTLNHNVMYWYQQKSSQAPKLLFHYYDKDFNNEADTPDNFQSRRPNTSFCFLDIRSPGLGDTAMYLCATSLSGGISEQYFGPGTRLTVT.

In its sample, this clonotype was seen many times. V gene TRBV12-3 or TRBV12-4 combines with J gene TRBJ1-2, with D perhaps TRBD1 (6 bases). V dropped 3 bases and J dropped 2 bases, with 7 bases sitting between them. The CDR3 is 13 residues long. The CDR3 nucleotides are TGTGCCAGCAGTTTGGGACACAACTATGGCTACACCTTC. Translated: CASSLGHNYGYTF.

The chain couples TRBV4-3 to TRBJ1-2; D is unclear. V was trimmed by 0 bases and J by 1 base, leaving 9 bases between them. The CDR3 has 15 amino acids. CDR1 is LGHNA and CDR2 is YSLEER in the germline V gene. This CDR3 reads CASSQEHTYNYGYTF. CDR3 sequence (DNA): TGCGCCAGCAGCCAAGAGCACACGTATAACTATGGCTACACCTTC.